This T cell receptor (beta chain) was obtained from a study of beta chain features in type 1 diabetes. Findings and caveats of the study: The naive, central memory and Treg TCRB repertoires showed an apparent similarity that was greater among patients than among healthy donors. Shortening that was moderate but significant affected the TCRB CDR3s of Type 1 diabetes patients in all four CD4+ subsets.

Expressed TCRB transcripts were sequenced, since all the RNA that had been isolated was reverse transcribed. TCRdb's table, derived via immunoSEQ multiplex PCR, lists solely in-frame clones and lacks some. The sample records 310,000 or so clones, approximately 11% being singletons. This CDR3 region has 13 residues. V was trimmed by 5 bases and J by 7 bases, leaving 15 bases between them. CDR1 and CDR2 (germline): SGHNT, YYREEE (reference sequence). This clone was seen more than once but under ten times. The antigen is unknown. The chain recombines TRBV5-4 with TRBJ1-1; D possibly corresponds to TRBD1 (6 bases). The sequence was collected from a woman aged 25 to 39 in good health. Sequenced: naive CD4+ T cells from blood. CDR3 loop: CASSPTGWGEAFF. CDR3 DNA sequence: TGTGCCAGCAGTCCCACAGGGTGGGGTGAAGCTTTCTTT.